This T cell receptor beta chain originates from a study of T cell clusters in autoimmune cytopenias. Germline V gene sequence: CDR1 SQVTM, CDR2 ANQGSEA. The length of the CDR3 is 18 residues. This clonotype is called large based on its frequency. Each sample's input was 250 ng genomic DNA, 30,000 to 45,000 genome equivalents. Multiplex touch-down PCR amplified TRB using TRB-A and TRB-B pools in one tube. TCRdb re-called the multiplex PCR reads, yielding one record per CDR3 amino acid sequence without DNA. In all, the sample yields 4,000 to 6,000 distinct CDR3 sequences. These sequences were also reported in another study, on T cell repertoires in aging, cancer and after chemotherapy. That source adds: Six age groups, ranging from 30 or younger to 70 or older, included the donors.

Specimen: peripheral blood. This sequence originates from a human donor in good health. The chain uses TRBV29-1 and TRBJ2-1; TCRdb reports TRBD2, a call that lacks DNA to check it against. CDR3 region: CSVEDERTSGGGRDEQFF.